The present TCR beta chain was sequenced within a study of blood T cell repertoires in COVID-19. For the study at large: Samples came from the United States, Italy and Spain, spanning acute and convalescent COVID-19.

The assay was immunoSEQ multiplex PCR, and TCRdb's table has in-frame clones only and misses some. The sample records 290,000 or so clones, more than 85% being singletons. This sequence originates from a man aged 70 or older with acute or convalescent COVID-19. The specimen sequenced was peripheral blood.

CDR3 sequence: CAPPDSANSTDTQYF. CDR3 bases: TGTGCCCCGCCTGACTCCGCTAATAGCACAGATACGCAGTATTTT. The chain joins TRBV12-1 to TRBJ2-3; TRBD2 is the table's D call and was not checked against the DNA. TRBV12-1 is tagged as a pseudogene. This CDR3 comprises 15 residues.